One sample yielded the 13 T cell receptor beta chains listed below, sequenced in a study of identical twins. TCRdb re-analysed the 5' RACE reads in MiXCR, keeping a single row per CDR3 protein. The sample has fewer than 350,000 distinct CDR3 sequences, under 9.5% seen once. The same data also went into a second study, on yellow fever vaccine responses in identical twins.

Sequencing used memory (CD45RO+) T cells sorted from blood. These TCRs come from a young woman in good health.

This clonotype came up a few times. CDR3 DNA sequence: TGTGCCAGCAGTTACTCGGAGGGACACAATGAGCAGTTCTTC. Residues: CASSYSEGHNEQFF. The J gene is TRBJ2-1, the V gene TRBV6-2 or TRBV6-3; a possible D gene is TRBD2 (6 bases). CDR3 length: 14 amino acids. The germline V gene has CDR1 MNHEY and CDR2 SVGEGT. The V end lost 0 bases, the J end lost 5 bases, and 8 bases lay between the germline ends.

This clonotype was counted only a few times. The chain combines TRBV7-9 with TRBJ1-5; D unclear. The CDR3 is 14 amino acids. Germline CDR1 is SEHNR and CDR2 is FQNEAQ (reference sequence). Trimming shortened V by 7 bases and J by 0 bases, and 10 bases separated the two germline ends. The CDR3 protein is CASTPENSNQPQHF. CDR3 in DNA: TGTGCCAGCACCCCAGAGAATAGCAATCAGCCCCAGCATTTT.

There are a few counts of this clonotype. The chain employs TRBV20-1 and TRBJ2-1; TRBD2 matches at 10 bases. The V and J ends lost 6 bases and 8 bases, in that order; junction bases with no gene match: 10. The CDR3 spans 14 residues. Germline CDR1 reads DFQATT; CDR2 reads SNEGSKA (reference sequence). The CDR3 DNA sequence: TGCAGTGCCAGCCCGGGACTAGCGTCCGATGAGCAGTTCTTC. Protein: CSASPGLASDEQFF.

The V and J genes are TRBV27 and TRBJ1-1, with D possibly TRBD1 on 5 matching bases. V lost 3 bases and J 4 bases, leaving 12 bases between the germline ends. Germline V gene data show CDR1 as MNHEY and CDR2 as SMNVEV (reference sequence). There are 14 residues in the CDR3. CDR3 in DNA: TGTGCCAGCAGTTTTAGGGCAGGGATCACTGAAGCTTTCTTT. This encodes CASSFRAGITEAFF.

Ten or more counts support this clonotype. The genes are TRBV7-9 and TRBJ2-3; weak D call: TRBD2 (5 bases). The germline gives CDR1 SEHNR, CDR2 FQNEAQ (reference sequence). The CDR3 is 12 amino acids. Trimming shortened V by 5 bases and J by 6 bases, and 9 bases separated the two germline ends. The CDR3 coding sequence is TGTGCCAGCAGCCCCCGGGGTGATACGCAGTATTTT. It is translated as CASSPRGDTQYF.

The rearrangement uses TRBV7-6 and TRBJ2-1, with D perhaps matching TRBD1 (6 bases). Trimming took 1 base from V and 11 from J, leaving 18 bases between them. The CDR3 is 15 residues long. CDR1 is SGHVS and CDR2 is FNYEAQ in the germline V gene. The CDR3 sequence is CASSLGLYYRDQQFF. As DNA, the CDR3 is TGTGCCAGCAGCTTAGGCCTCTACTACAGGGACCAGCAGTTCTTC.

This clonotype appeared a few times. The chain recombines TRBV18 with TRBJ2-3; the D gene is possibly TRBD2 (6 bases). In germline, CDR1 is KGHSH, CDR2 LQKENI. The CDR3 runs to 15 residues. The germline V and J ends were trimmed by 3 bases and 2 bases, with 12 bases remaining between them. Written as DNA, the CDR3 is TGTGCCAGCTCACCGGGACTCATGTTCACAGATACGCAGTATTTT. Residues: CASSPGLMFTDTQYF.

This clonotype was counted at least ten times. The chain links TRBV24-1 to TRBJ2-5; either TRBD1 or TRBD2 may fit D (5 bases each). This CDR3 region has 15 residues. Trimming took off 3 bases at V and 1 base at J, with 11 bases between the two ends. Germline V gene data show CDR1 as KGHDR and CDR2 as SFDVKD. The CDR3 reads CATSDPSGTQETQYF. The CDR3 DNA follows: TGTGCCACCAGTGATCCATCCGGGACCCAAGAGACCCAGTACTTC.

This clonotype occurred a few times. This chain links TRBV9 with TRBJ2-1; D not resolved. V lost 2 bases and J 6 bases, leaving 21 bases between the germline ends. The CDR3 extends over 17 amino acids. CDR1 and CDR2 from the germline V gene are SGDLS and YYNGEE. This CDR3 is CASSVGMSDPSVNEQFF. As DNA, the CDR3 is TGTGCCAGCAGCGTCGGTATGTCGGACCCGTCGGTCAATGAGCAGTTCTTC.

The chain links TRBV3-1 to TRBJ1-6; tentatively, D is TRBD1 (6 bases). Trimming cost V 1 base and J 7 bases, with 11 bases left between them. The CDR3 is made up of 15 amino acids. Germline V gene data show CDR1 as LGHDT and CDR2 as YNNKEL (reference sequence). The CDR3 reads CASSQVKGGNSPLHF. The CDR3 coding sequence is TGTGCCAGCAGCCAAGTCAAGGGGGGGAATTCACCCCTCCACTTT. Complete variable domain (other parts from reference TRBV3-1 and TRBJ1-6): DTAVSQTPKYLVTQMGNDKSIKCEQNLGHDTMYWYKQDSKKFLKIMFSYNNKELIINETVPNRFSPKSPDKAHLNLHINSLELGDSAVYFCASSQVKGGNSPLHFGNGTRLTVT.

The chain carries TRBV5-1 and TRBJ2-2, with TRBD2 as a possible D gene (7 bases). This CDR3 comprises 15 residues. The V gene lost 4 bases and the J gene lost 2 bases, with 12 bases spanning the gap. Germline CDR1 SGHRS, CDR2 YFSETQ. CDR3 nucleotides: TGCGCCAGCAGCGTACGGGGGGCAAACACCGGGGAGCTGTTTTTT. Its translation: CASSVRGANTGELFF.

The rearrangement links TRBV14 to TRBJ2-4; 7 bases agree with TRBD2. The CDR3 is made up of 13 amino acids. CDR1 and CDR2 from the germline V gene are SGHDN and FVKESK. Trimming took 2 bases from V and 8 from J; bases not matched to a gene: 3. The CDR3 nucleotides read TGTGCCAGCAGCCAATGGGGGGGTGACATTCAGTACTTC. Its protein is CASSQWGGDIQYF.

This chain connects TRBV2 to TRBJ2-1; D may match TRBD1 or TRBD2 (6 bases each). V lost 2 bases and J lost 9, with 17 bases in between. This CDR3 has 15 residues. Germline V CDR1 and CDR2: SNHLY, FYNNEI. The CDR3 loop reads CASSENAQGTVEQFF. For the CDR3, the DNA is TGTGCCAGCAGTGAAAACGCCCAGGGGACTGTTGAGCAGTTCTTC.